The clone carrying this TCR beta chain showed up many times. The data derive from a study of T-cell reconstitution after alpha-beta-depleted transplantation in children. TCRbeta library preparation incorporated unique molecular identifiers. TCRdb passed the PCR reads through MiXCR, listing each CDR3 protein once. The table has 150,000 to 200,000 distinct CDR3 sequences, about 6.8% seen once. This receptor was identified in a human donor who donated a stem cell graft to a child with Wiskott-Aldrich syndrome. This specimen consisted of PBMCs from the stem cell graft donor, obtained from the stem cell graft.

The CDR3 protein is CASRDSATNEKLFF. In DNA, the CDR3 is TGCGCCAGCAGGGACAGTGCAACTAATGAAAAACTGTTTTTT. The chain uses TRBV5-1 and TRBJ1-4; a weak D match, TRBD1 (6 bases). This CDR3 region has 14 residues. Per germline, CDR1 SGHRS and CDR2 YFSETQ. V lost 5 bases and J lost 0, with 8 bases in between. Using reference TRBV5-1 and TRBJ1-4 for the parts outside the CDR3, the full variable domain is KAGVTQTPRYLIKTRGQQVTLSCSPISGHRSVSWYQQTPGQGLQFLFEYFSETQRNKGNFPGRFSGRQFSNSRSEMNVSTLELGDSALYLCASRDSATNEKLFFGSGTQLSVL.